A selection of T cell receptor beta chains follows, all from one sample in a study of shared clonotypes between healthy human individuals. TCRdb's copy holds only in-frame clones and misses some; the assay was immunoSEQ multiplex PCR. The profile shows some 2.1 million clones, 80% to 95% of them singletons. Sequences were obtained from naive CD8+ T cells from PBMCs. The source of these receptors is a man between 18 and 35 years old in good health. Some clones in this sample may be carry-over from other donors' samples. Both conserved end residues are part of each CDR3. A D gene is named only where the DNA matches it firmly. Only part of the rows carry a size: once, few, many, or a class if the clone is expanded.

>TRBJ2-7|TRBD2|TRBV11-2|NA
CASSPRGGLYEQYF
TGTGCCAGCAGCCCCCGGGGGGGACTCTACGAGCAGTACTTC
>TRBJ2-1|TRBD2|TRBV7-8|NA
CASSTRSSGPYNEQFF
TGTGCCAGCAGCACCCGTTCTAGCGGGCCCTACAATGAGCAGTTCTTC
>TRBJ2-5|NA|TRBV27|NA
CASSLHSRETQYF
TGTGCCAGCAGTTTACACAGCAGAGAGACCCAGTACTTC
>TRBJ2-2|TRBD2|TRBV5-1|NA
CASSLGLAGSTGELFF
TGCGCCAGCAGCTTGGGACTAGCGGGAAGTACCGGGGAGCTGTTTTTT
>TRBJ2-7|TRBD2|TRBV10-2|NA
CASSLLAPEQYF
TGCGCCAGCAGTCTACTAGCGCCCGAGCAGTACTTC
>TRBJ1-4|NA|TRBV27|once
CASSFSRAGREKLFF
TGTGCCAGCAGTTTTTCCCGGGCGGGTCGTGAAAAACTGTTTTTT
>TRBJ2-6|NA|TRBV27|NA
CASSWGTGANVLTF
TGTGCCAGCAGTTGGGGTACTGGGGCCAACGTCCTGACTTTC
>TRBJ2-2|NA|TRBV4-1|NA
CASSQPGSGTGELFF
TGCGCCAGCAGCCAACCGGGGTCAGGGACCGGGGAGCTGTTTTTT
>TRBJ2-7|TRBD1|TRBV10-2|NA
CASKWDRAGYEQYF
TGCGCCAGCAAATGGGACAGGGCGGGCTACGAGCAGTACTTC
>TRBJ1-5|TRBD1|TRBV19|NA
CASSTRQGSNQPQHF
TGTGCCAGTAGTACCCGACAGGGGAGCAATCAGCCCCAGCATTTT
>TRBJ2-2|TRBD1|TRBV7-6|NA
CASSELYRGQELFF
TGTGCCAGCAGCGAGCTATATAGGGGGCAGGAGCTGTTTTTT
>TRBJ2-7|NA|TRBV27|once
CASRGLQGIHEQYF
TGTGCCAGCAGGGGTTTACAAGGGATCCACGAGCAGTACTTC
>TRBJ2-1|NA|TRBV6-1|NA
CASSETLSSYNEQFF
TGTGCCAGCAGTGAGACTCTCAGCTCCTACAATGAGCAGTTCTTC
>TRBJ2-7|TRBD1|TRBV7-9|NA
CASSRGQGPVDEQYF
TGTGCCAGCAGCCGGGGACAGGGTCCGGTAGACGAGCAGTACTTC
>TRBJ2-7|TRBD1|TRBV11-2|NA
CASSLKPRDRGLEQYF
TGTGCCAGCAGCTTGAAACCGCGGGACAGGGGGCTCGAGCAGTACTTC
>TRBJ2-3|TRBD2|TRBV6-5|NA
CASRGLAGGADTQYF
TGTGCCAGCAGGGGGCTAGCGGGAGGGGCAGATACGCAGTATTTT
>TRBJ2-7|TRBD2|TRBV6-6|NA
CASSPGLASTYEQYF
TGTGCCAGCAGTCCGGGACTAGCGTCGACCTACGAGCAGTACTTC
>TRBJ1-3|TRBD1|TRBV5-8|NA
CASSSITGVALDTIYF
TGTGCCAGCAGCTCAATCACAGGGGTCGCCTTGGACACCATATATTTT
>TRBJ2-1|TRBD2|TRBV7-6|NA
CASSPRTSGRSGEQFF
TGTGCCAGCAGCCCCCGGACTAGCGGGAGGTCGGGCGAGCAGTTCTTC
>TRBJ2-3|NA|TRBV5-1|NA
CASSSNSGRVTDTQYF
TGCGCCAGCAGCTCCAATTCGGGGCGCGTCACAGATACGCAGTATTTT
>TRBJ1-1|NA|TRBV6-5|NA
CASSYSKGGRTEAFF
TGTGCCAGCAGTTACTCTAAGGGGGGACGGACTGAAGCTTTCTTT
>TRBJ2-1|TRBD2|TRBV6-5|NA
CASSYGTSGSNEQFF
TGTGCCAGCAGTTACGGGACTAGCGGGAGCAATGAGCAGTTCTTC